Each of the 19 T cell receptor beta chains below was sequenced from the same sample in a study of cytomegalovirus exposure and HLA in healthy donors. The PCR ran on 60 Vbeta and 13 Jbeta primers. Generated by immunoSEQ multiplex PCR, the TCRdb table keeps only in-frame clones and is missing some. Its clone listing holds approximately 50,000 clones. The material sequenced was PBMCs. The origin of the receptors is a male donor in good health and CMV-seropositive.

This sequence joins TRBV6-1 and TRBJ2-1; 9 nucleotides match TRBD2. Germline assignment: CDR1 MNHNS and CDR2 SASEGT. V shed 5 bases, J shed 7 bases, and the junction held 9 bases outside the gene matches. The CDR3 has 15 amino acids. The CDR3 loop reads CASSNGGGVPNEQFF. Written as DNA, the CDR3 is TGTGCCAGCAGTAACGGCGGGGGGGTACCAAATGAGCAGTTCTTC.

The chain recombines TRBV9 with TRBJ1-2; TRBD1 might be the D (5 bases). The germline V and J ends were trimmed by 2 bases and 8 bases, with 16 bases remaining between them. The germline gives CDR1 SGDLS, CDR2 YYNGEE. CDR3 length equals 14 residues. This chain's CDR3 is CASSVATEVLGYTF. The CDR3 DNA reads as TGTGCCAGCAGCGTGGCGACAGAGGTGCTAGGCTACACCTTC.

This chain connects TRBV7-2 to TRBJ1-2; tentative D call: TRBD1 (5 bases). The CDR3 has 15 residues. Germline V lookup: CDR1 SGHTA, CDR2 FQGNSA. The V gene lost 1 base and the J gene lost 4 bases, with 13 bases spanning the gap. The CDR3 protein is CASSLGGRTLYGYTF. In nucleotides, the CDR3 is TGTGCCAGCAGCTTAGGGGGCAGGACCCTCTATGGCTACACCTTC.

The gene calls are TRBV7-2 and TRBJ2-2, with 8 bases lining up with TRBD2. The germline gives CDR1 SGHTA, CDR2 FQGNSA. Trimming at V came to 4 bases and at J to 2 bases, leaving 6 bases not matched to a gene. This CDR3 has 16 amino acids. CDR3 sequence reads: CASSSGRGDNTGELFF. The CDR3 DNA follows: TGTGCCAGCAGCTCAGGGCGGGGGGATAACACCGGGGAGCTGTTTTTT. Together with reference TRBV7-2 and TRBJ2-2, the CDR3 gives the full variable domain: GAGVSQSPSNKVTEKGKDVELRCDPISGHTALYWYRQSLGQGLEFLIYFQGNSAPDKSGLPSDRFSAERTGGSVSTLTIQRTQQEDSAVYLCASSSGRGDNTGELFFGEGSRLTVL.

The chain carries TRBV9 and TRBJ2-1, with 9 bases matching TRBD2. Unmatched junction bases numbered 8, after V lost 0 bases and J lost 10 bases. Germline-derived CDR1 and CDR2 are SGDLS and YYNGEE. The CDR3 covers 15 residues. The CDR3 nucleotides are TGTGCCAGCAGCGTAGGCGGGGGGGCCCCTCCGGAGCAGTTCTTC. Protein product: CASSVGGGAPPEQFF. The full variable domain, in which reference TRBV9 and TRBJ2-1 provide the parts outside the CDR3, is DSGVTQTPKHLITATGQRVTLRCSPRSGDLSVYWYQQSLDQGLQFLIQYYNGEERAKGNILERFSAQQFPDLHSELNLSSLELGDSALYFCASSVGGGAPPEQFFGPGTRLTVL.

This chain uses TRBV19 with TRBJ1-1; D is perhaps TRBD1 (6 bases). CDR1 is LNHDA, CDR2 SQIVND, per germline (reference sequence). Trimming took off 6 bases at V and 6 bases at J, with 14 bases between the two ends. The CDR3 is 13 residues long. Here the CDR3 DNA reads TGTGCCAGTAGAAACAGGGATAGGTCTGAAGCTTTCTTT. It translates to CASRNRDRSEAFF.

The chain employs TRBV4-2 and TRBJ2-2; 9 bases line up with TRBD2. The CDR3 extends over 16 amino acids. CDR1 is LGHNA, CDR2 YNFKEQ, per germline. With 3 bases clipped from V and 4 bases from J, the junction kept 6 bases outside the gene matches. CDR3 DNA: TGTGCCAGCAGCCAGATTGCGGGGGGGGGCACCGGGGAGCTGTTTTTT. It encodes CASSQIAGGGTGELFF.

The CDR3 loop is CASSLAEQGLNTEAFF. In nucleotides, the CDR3 is TGTGCCAGCAGCTTAGCGGAACAGGGATTGAACACTGAAGCTTTCTTT. The chain joins TRBV7-6 to TRBJ1-1; tentatively, D is TRBD1 (6 bases). Per the germline V gene, CDR1 is SGHVS and CDR2 is FNYEAQ. This CDR3 spans 16 amino acids. The V end was cut by 0 bases, the J end by 0 bases, with 11 bases between.

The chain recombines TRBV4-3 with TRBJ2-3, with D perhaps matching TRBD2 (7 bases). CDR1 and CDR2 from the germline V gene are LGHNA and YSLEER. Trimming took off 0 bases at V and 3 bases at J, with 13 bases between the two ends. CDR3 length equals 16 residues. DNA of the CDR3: TGCGCCAGCAGCCAAGAAAGGGGGGGCGGTACAGATACGCAGTATTTT. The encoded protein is CASSQERGGGTDTQYF.

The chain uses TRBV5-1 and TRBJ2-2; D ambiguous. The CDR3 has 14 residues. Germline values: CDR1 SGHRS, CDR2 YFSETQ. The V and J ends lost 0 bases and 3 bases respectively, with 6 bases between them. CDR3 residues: CASSLGSYTGELFF. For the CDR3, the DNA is TGCGCCAGCAGCTTGGGGAGCTACACCGGGGAGCTGTTTTTT.

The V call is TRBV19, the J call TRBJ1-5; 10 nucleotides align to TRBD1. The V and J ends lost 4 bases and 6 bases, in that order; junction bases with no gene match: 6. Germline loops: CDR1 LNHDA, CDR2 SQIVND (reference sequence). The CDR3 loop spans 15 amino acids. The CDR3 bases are TGTGCCAGTAGTAGCCAGACAGGGGGCAGTCAGCCCCAGCATTTT. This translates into CASSSQTGGSQPQHF.

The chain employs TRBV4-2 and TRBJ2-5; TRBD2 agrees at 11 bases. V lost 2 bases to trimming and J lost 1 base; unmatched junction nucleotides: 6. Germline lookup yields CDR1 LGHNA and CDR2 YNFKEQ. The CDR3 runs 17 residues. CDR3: CASSQLYSGGAQETQYF. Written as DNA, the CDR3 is TGTGCCAGCAGCCAACTGTATAGCGGGGGGGCCCAAGAGACCCAGTACTTC.

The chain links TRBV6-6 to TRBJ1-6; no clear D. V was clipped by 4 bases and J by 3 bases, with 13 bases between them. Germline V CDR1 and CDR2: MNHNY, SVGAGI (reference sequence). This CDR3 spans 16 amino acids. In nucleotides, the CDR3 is TGTGCCAGCAGTTTAACCACGGGTGACTATAATTCACCCCTCCACTTT. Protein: CASSLTTGDYNSPLHF.

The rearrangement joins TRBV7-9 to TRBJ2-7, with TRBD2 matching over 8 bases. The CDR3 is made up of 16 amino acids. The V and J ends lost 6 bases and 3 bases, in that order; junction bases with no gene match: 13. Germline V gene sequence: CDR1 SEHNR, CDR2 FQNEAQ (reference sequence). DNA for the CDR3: TGTGCCAGCAGTTTAACTATTTCGGGGGGGAACTACGAGCAGTACTTC. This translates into CASSLTISGGNYEQYF.

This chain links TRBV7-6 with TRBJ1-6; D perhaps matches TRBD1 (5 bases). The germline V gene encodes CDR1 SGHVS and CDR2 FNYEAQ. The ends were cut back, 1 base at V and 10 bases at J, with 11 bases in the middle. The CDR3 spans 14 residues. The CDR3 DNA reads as TGTGCCAGCAGCTTAGAGCAGGGCTTCTCACCCCTCCACTTT. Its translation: CASSLEQGFSPLHF.

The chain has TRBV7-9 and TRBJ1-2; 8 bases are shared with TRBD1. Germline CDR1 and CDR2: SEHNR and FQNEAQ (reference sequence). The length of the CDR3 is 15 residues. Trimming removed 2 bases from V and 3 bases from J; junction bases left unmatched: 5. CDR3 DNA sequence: TGTGCCAGCAGCTTAACACAGGGGGAGTACTATGGCTACACCTTC. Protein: CASSLTQGEYYGYTF.

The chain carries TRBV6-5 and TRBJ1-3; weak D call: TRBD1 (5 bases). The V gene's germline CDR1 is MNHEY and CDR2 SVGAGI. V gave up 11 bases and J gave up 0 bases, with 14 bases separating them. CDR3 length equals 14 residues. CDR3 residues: CAAMDNYSGNTIYF. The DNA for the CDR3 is TGTGCCGCAATGGACAATTACTCTGGAAACACCATATATTTT.

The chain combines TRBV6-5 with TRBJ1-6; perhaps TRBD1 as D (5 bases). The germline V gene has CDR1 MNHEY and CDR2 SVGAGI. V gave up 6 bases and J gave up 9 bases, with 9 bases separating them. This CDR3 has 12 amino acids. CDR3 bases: TGTGCCAGCAGCGCGACAGTTTCACCCCTCCACTTT. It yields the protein CASSATVSPLHF.

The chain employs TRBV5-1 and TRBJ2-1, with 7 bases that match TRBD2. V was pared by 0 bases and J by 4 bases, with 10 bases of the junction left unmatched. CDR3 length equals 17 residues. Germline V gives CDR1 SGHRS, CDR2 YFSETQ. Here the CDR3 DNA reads TGCGCCAGCAGCTTGGCCTTTGGGGCGGGGGAGTACAATGAGCAGTTCTTC. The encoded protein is CASSLAFGAGEYNEQFF.